This is a list of T cell receptor beta chains from one sample in a study of blood T cell repertoires in COVID-19. Measured with immunoSEQ multiplex PCR; TCRdb has only the in-frame clones, and not every one. This sample has about 270,000 clones, with 82% found just once. Sequenced input: peripheral blood. The receptors derive from a woman between 18 and 29 years old with acute or convalescent COVID-19. Both conserved end residues are part of each CDR3. The order of the fields is V gene, J gene, clone size, D gene, CDR3 protein, CDR3 DNA. D genes are given only for firm matches. Size tells how often a clone was seen (once, few, many) or the class of an expanded clone, and some rows leave it out.

TRBV19	TRBJ2-1	NA	TRBD2	CASSETSGRAHEQFF	TGTGCCAGTAGTGAAACTAGCGGGAGGGCCCATGAGCAGTTCTTC
TRBV6-5	TRBJ2-1	NA	TRBD1	CASSFRGSQGNEQFF	TGTGCCAGCAGTTTCAGGGGGAGTCAGGGCAATGAGCAGTTCTTC
TRBV7-9	TRBJ1-2	NA	NA	CASSSSDRSFYGYTF	TGTGCCAGCAGCTCATCCGACAGGTCTTTCTATGGCTACACCTTC
TRBV28	TRBJ2-5	NA	NA	CASSYFSADNQETQYF	TGTGCCAGCAGTTACTTCTCGGCCGACAACCAAGAGACCCAGTACTTC
TRBV3-1/TRBV3-2	TRBJ1-4	NA	TRBD1	CASSQVPGQGLNEKLFF	TGTGCCAGCAGCCAAGTACCGGGACAGGGCCTTAATGAAAAACTGTTTTTT
TRBV11-3	TRBJ1-4	few	NA	CASPGKLFF	TGTGCCAGCCCCGGAAAACTGTTTTTT
TRBV2	TRBJ1-2	NA	TRBD1	CASSEYKGDRVGYTF	TGTGCCAGCAGTGAATATAAGGGGGACAGGGTGGGCTACACCTTC
TRBV27	TRBJ1-6	NA	NA	CASSLSGQDNSPLHF	TGTGCCAGCAGTTTATCGGGTCAGGATAATTCACCCCTCCACTTT
TRBV15	TRBJ1-6	few	TRBD1	CATSRTRTGRRSSPLHF	TGTGCCACCAGCAGAACCCGGACAGGCCGGCGAAGTTCACCCCTCCACTTT
TRBV27	TRBJ2-7	NA	TRBD1	CASSLSAGGSYEQYF	TGTGCCAGCAGTTTATCGGCAGGGGGATCCTACGAGCAGTACTTC
TRBV27	TRBJ1-2	NA	NA	CASSFSGFGPSRGYTF	TGTGCCAGCAGTTTTTCAGGGTTCGGCCCCTCTAGGGGCTACACCTTC
TRBV28	TRBJ2-1	NA	TRBD1	CASSLWQGAPNEQFF	TGTGCCAGCAGTTTATGGCAGGGGGCCCCGAATGAGCAGTTCTTC
TRBV10-3	TRBJ2-7	NA	NA	CAISEYSGMEYEQYF	TGTGCCATCAGTGAGTACTCCGGGATGGAGTACGAGCAGTACTTC
TRBV28	TRBJ2-1	NA	NA	CASSLLGAYYNEQFF	TGTGCCAGCAGTTTACTGGGGGCATACTACAATGAGCAGTTCTTC
TRBV6-5	TRBJ2-2	NA	NA	CANRVYTGELFF	TGCGCAAACAGGGTATACACCGGGGAGCTGTTTTTT
TRBV6-5	TRBJ1-6	NA	NA	CASSYSRGNSPLHF	TGTGCCAGCAGTTACTCACGGGGAAATTCACCCCTCCACTTT
TRBV30	TRBJ1-1	NA	TRBD1	CAWRLTGRNTEAFF	TGTGCCTGGAGGCTGACAGGGCGGAACACTGAAGCTTTCTTT
TRBV3-1/TRBV3-2	TRBJ2-1	NA	TRBD1	CASSQPGQGDDEQFF	TGTGCCAGCAGCCAACCGGGACAGGGCGATGATGAGCAGTTCTTC
TRBV7-9	TRBJ2-2	NA	NA	CASSLAGRGNTGELFF	TGTGCCAGCAGCTTAGCGGGAAGGGGGAACACCGGGGAGCTGTTTTTT
TRBV29-1	TRBJ2-7	NA	TRBD1	CSARGQGSYEQYF	TGCAGCGCTCGCGGACAGGGGTCCTACGAGCAGTACTTC
TRBV9	TRBJ1-4	NA	NA	CASSVPAPDRNNEKLFF	TGTGCCAGCAGCGTTCCGGCCCCAGACAGGAACAATGAAAAACTGTTTTTT
TRBV6-4	TRBJ2-2	few	TRBD1	CASSDDREPGELFF	TGTGCCAGCAGCGACGACAGGGAGCCGGGGGAGCTGTTTTTT
TRBV27	TRBJ1-4	NA	TRBD1	CASKGQGLGNEKLFF	TGTGCCAGCAAGGGACAGGGACTAGGTAATGAAAAACTGTTTTTT
TRBV7-9	TRBJ1-2	NA	TRBD1	CASSLAGTDYGYTF	TGTGCCAGCAGCCTAGCCGGGACAGACTATGGCTACACCTTC
TRBV28	TRBJ2-7	NA	NA	CASLPLGPPEGSYEQYF	TGTGCCAGCTTACCGCTAGGGCCACCGGAGGGCTCCTACGAGCAGTACTTC
TRBV10-3	TRBJ1-4	NA	TRBD1	CAIREGASNEKLFF	TGTGCCATCAGGGAGGGGGCGTCAAATGAAAAACTGTTTTTT
TRBV10-3	TRBJ1-1	NA	NA	CAISESGGTEAFF	TGTGCCATCAGTGAGTCAGGGGGCACTGAAGCTTTCTTT
TRBV7-2	TRBJ2-5	NA	NA	CASGQGWETQYF	TGTGCCAGCGGCCAGGGTTGGGAGACCCAGTACTTC
TRBV11-2	TRBJ1-4	NA	NA	CASSLGLRFGKLFF	TGTGCCAGCAGCTTAGGTCTCCGTTTCGGAAAACTGTTTTTT
TRBV28	TRBJ2-3	NA	TRBD1	CASSSDRVGADTQYF	TGTGCCAGCAGCTCCGACAGGGTGGGCGCAGATACGCAGTATTTT
TRBV19	TRBJ1-5	few	NA	CASSWGDWDSNQPQHF	TGTGCCAGTAGTTGGGGGGACTGGGATAGCAATCAGCCCCAGCATTTT